These 10 T cell receptor beta chains were all obtained from the same sample, sequenced in a study of blood T cell repertoires in COVID-19. This table comes from immunoSEQ multiplex PCR, and its TCRdb copy is limited to in-frame clones, with some not included. The sample yields more than 65,000 clones, around 85% seen once. Material: peripheral blood. The receptors derive from a woman older than 75 with active or convalescent COVID-19.

J is TRBJ2-7 and V is TRBV6-2 or TRBV6-3; 10 positions agree with TRBD2. V shed 6 bases, J shed 2 bases, and the junction held 7 bases outside the gene matches. CDR3 size: 15 residues. Germline V CDR1 and CDR2: MNHEY, SVGEGT. The CDR3 reads CASRPSGGRTYEQYF. In DNA, the CDR3 is TGTGCCAGCAGACCTAGCGGGGGCAGAACCTACGAGCAGTACTTC.

The chain uses TRBV6-2 or TRBV6-3 and TRBJ2-4, with D maybe TRBD1 (5 bases). Trimming pared 6 bases from V and 0 bases from J, leaving 15 bases between. This CDR3 comprises 16 residues. Per the germline V gene, CDR1 is MNHEY and CDR2 is SVGEGT. CDR3 sequence: CASSPTGALAKNIQYF. The CDR3 DNA reads as TGTGCCAGCAGCCCTACAGGAGCCCTAGCCAAAAACATTCAGTACTTC.

V gene TRBV3-1 (or the pseudogene TRBV3-2) combines with J gene TRBJ2-2; 10 bases fit TRBD1. V lost 4 bases to trimming and J lost 4 bases; unmatched junction nucleotides: 6. This CDR3 contains 16 residues. In germline, CDR1 is LGHDT, CDR2 YNNKEL (reference sequence). CDR3 sequence reads: CASSLRTGGVTGELFF. Here the CDR3 DNA reads TGTGCCAGCAGCCTCCGGACAGGGGGAGTCACCGGGGAGCTGTTTTTT.

J is TRBJ1-1 and V is TRBV19; TRBD1 agrees at 9 bases. Germline assignment: CDR1 LNHDA and CDR2 SQIVND (reference sequence). The junction had 12 bases not matched to a gene; V was cut back by 7 bases and J by 3 bases. The CDR3 is 16 residues long. The CDR3 region is CASINPLGQGDTEAFF. DNA for the CDR3: TGTGCCAGTATCAATCCTCTGGGACAGGGCGACACTGAAGCTTTCTTT.

The chain uses TRBV14 and TRBJ1-2; D call uncertain. CDR3 length: 13 residues. V lost 2 bases and J 4 bases, leaving 8 bases between the germline ends. Germline CDR1 and CDR2: SGHDN and FVKESK. CDR3 sequence: CASSQSSGYGYTF. DNA of the CDR3: TGTGCCAGCAGCCAATCCAGTGGCTATGGCTACACCTTC.

Written as DNA, the CDR3 is TGTGCCATCAAAGGGACAGGGGGCCCCTACGAGCAGTACTTC. This sequence encodes CAIKGTGGPYEQYF. The J gene is TRBJ2-7, the V gene TRBV10-3, with 12 bases identical to TRBD1. The germline gives CDR1 ENHRY, CDR2 SYGVKD. V was pared by 7 bases and J by 2 bases, with 3 bases of the junction left unmatched. This CDR3 has 14 residues.

V usage is TRBV4-3 and J usage is TRBJ1-4; D is ambiguous. The germline CDR1 and CDR2 sequences are LGHNA and YSLEER. The V gene lost 2 bases and the J gene lost 7 bases, with 11 bases spanning the gap. This CDR3 is 14 amino acids long. CDR3 amino acids: CASSQIRDGEKLFF. CDR3 in DNA: TGCGCCAGCAGCCAAATCCGCGATGGTGAAAAACTGTTTTTT.

The sample holds one count of this clone. V gene TRBV7-2 combines with J gene TRBJ2-3; 10 nucleotides align to TRBD2. This CDR3 has 15 residues. Trimming cost V 5 bases and J 6 bases; bases outside gene matches: 8. From germline, CDR1 is SGHTA and CDR2 FQGNSA. The CDR3 sequence: CASSLQLAGSDTQYF. In DNA, the CDR3 is TGTGCCAGCAGCCTTCAACTAGCGGGATCGGATACGCAGTATTTT. The full variable domain, its missing parts supplied by reference TRBV7-2 and TRBJ2-3, is GAGVSQSPSNKVTEKGKDVELRCDPISGHTALYWYRQSLGQGLEFLIYFQGNSAPDKSGLPSDRFSAERTGGSVSTLTIQRTQQEDSAVYLCASSLQLAGSDTQYFGPGTRLTVL.

The chain carries TRBV6-5 and TRBJ1-1; TRBD1 aligns across 7 bases. J gave up 3 bases and V 7 bases, and 2 bases lay outside the gene matches. Germline V gives CDR1 MNHEY, CDR2 SVGAGI. This CDR3 has 12 residues. CDR3: CASNTGDTEAFF. Written as DNA, the CDR3 is TGTGCCAGCAATACAGGGGACACTGAAGCTTTCTTT.

V is TRBV7-2 and J is TRBJ2-3; tentative D call: TRBD2 (6 bases). The CDR3 consists of 15 residues. Between the trimmed V and J ends, which lost 5 bases and 1 base, there was a span of 13 bases. CDR1 and CDR2 (germline): SGHTA, FQGNSA. CDR3 sequence (DNA): TGTGCCAGCAGCATGGGACTGCAGCGCACAGATACGCAGTATTTT. Amino acid sequence: CASSMGLQRTDTQYF.